Shown below are 3 T cell receptor beta chains from a single sample sequenced in a study of blood T cell repertoires in COVID-19. The method was immunoSEQ multiplex PCR; TCRdb's version includes in-frame clones alone and lacks a portion of them. The sample has a few hundred thousand clones, 75% to 90% seen once; the top ten hold roughly 0.92%. The sample taken for sequencing was peripheral blood. The origin of the receptors is a woman in her forties who had recovered from COVID-19.

The chain links TRBV3-1 (or the pseudogene TRBV3-2) to TRBJ2-5; TRBD2 aligns across 11 bases. Germline lookup yields CDR1 LGHDT and CDR2 YNNKEL (reference sequence). The CDR3 has 17 amino acids. With 3 bases clipped from V and 5 bases from J, the junction kept 11 bases outside the gene matches. CDR3 amino acids: CASSQGLAATLEETQYF. Here the CDR3 DNA reads TGTGCCAGCAGCCAGGGACTAGCGGCTACCCTAGAGGAGACCCAGTACTTC.

This sequence joins TRBV7-8 and TRBJ2-1, with 11 bases identical to TRBD2. Per the germline V gene, CDR1 is SGHVS and CDR2 is FQNEAQ. The V and J ends lost 3 bases and 8 bases, in that order; junction bases with no gene match: 9. This CDR3 comprises 16 residues. The CDR3 DNA reads as TGTGCCAGCAGCTTCCAGACTAGCGGGATAGGATATGAGCAGTTCTTC. It specifies CASSFQTSGIGYEQFF.

The rearrangement joins TRBV5-6 to TRBJ2-7, with 8 bases that match TRBD2. V lost 5 bases and J lost 4; bases outside the gene matches: 11. CDR3 size: 15 residues. Germline CDR1 is SGHDT and CDR2 is YYEEEE. This CDR3 reads CASSQSAGVRYEQYF. The CDR3 nucleotides read TGTGCCAGCAGTCAATCAGCGGGAGTCAGATACGAGCAGTACTTC. Full variable domain (missing parts from reference TRBV5-6 and TRBJ2-7): DAGVTQSPTHLIKTRGQQVTLRCSPKSGHDTVSWYQQALGQGPQFIFQYYEEEERQRGNFPDRFSGHQFPNYSSELNVNALLLGDSALYLCASSQSAGVRYEQYFGPGTRLTVT.